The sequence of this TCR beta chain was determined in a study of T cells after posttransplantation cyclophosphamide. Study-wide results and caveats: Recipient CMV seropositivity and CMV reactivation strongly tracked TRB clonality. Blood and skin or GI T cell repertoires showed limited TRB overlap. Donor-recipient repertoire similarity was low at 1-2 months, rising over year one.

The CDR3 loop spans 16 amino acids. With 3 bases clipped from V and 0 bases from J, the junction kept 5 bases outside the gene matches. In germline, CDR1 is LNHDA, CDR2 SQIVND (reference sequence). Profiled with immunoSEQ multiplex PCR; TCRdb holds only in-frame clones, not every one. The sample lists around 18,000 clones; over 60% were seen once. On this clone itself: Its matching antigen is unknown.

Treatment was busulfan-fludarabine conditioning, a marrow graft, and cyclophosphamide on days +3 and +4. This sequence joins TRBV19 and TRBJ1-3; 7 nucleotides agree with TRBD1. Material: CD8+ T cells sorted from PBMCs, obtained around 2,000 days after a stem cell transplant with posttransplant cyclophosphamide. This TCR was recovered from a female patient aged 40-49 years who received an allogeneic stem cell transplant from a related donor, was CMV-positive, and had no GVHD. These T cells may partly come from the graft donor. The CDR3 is CASSMAGGNSGNTIYF. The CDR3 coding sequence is TGTGCCAGTAGTATGGCAGGGGGTAACTCTGGAAACACCATATATTTT.